The sequence of this TCR beta chain was determined in a study of beta chain features in type 1 diabetes. Expressed TCRB transcripts were sequenced after all isolated RNA was converted to cDNA. Sequenced naive, central memory and regulatory T cell samples produced an average of about 3.7 million reads. Here immunoSEQ multiplex PCR was the method, and the copy in TCRdb shows in-frame clones only, minus some. The sample records 120,000 to 150,000 clones, 8% to 13% being singletons. V lost 7 bases to trimming and J lost 5 bases; unmatched junction nucleotides: 9. Germline assignment: CDR1 SNHLY and CDR2 FYNNEI. The CDR3 spans 15 residues. This clone was seen a handful of times.

Material for sequencing was naive CD4+ T cells from blood. This TCR was recovered from a man aged 18 to 29 in good health. V and J are TRBV2 and TRBJ2-2; 8 nucleotides align to TRBD1. The CDR3 spells CASTRDRGWTGELFF. Written as DNA, the CDR3 is TGTGCCAGCACCCGTGACAGGGGTTGGACCGGGGAGCTGTTTTTT.